There are a few counts of the clone carrying this T cell receptor (beta chain). Its antigen is not identified. A much larger clone differs by one base, so this may be a read error. RNA was extracted from bulk tissue without any cell sorting. Distant lung tissue was collected more than 3 cm away from the tumor edge. The entry originates in a study of tumor and adjacent non-tumor tissue in lung cancer. Overall study context: On average, productive TCRbeta reads reached roughly 3.9 million per sample.

Germline CDR1 reads LNHDA; CDR2 reads SQIVND (reference sequence). CDR3 length: 13 residues. Whole-study findings and limits: Top 100 clones took a larger repertoire share in normal lung.

The library came from three nested PCR rounds adapted from ARM-PCR protocols. TCRdb re-derived calls from the multiplex PCR reads in MiXCR, one entry per CDR3 protein. This table has 65,000 to 75,000 distinct CDR3 sequences, around 76% appearing once. The gene calls are TRBV19 and TRBJ2-1; D tentatively fits TRBD1 or TRBD2 (6 bases each). This clonotype was sampled from a man between 60 and 70 years old with non-small cell lung cancer. The sequenced sample was distant non-tumor lung tissue. The CDR3 sequence: CPTRGRPYNEQLF. The CDR3 nucleotides are TGTCCTACAAGGGGGAGGCCCTACAATGAGCAGCTCTTC.